The T cell receptor (beta chain) described here comes from a study of T cells after posttransplantation cyclophosphamide. The study, taken as a whole, reports: Donor-recipient repertoire similarity was low at 1-2 months, rising over year one.

A marrow graft followed busulfan-fludarabine conditioning, with cyclophosphamide on days +3 and +4. As for this clone: Its target is unknown.

The V end was cut by 0 bases, the J end by 3 bases, with 11 bases between. CDR1 LNHNV and CDR2 YYDKDF come from the germline V gene (reference sequence). The CDR3 is 15 amino acids. Only in-frame clones appear in the TCRdb table, and some are missing; sequencing was by immunoSEQ multiplex PCR. The sample holds several thousand clones, about 81% seen once. The receptor was derived from a female patient aged 50-65 years who received an allogeneic stem cell transplant from a related donor, was CMV-positive, and had no GVHD. The graft donor may be the source of some T cells. The genes are TRBV15 and TRBJ1-1; no clear D gene. The material was PBMCs, obtained after an allogeneic stem cell transplant with post-transplant cyclophosphamide. CDR3 in amino acids: CATSRDGSEDTEAFF. The CDR3 DNA follows: TGTGCCACCAGCAGAGATGGATCGGAGGACACTGAAGCTTTCTTT.